The 20 T cell receptor beta chains in this list originate from one sample, sequenced in a study of CD8 T cells in ankylosing spondylitis (dated by TCRdb to about 2017). Libraries were prepared through 5' RACE. These reads were obtained on an Illumina HiSeq 2500. The public reads were quality trimmed at Q25 with fastp and then assembled into clones with MiXCR by TCRdb, keeping productive beta chains. Each entry is one CDR3 protein sequence, shown with its most common DNA and genes. This sample has about 240,000 distinct CDR3 sequences in its table, and 9.5% to 12% of those were observed once. The biggest ten clones account for approximately 6.6% of the sample. Material: blood, either unsorted or a sorted T cell fraction (not recorded which). These receptors were obtained from a male donor with ankylosing spondylitis or in good health (not recorded which).

This clonotype appeared many times. The rearrangement joins TRBV5-6 to TRBJ1-5; 7 bases are a match to TRBD1. Looked up from germline, CDR1 is SGHDT and CDR2 is YYEEEE. The CDR3 runs to 16 residues. V trimming: 4 bases; J trimming: 2 bases; junction bases outside the gene matches: 9. CDR3 sequence: CASSPYRGGGNQPQHF. CDR3 nucleotide sequence: TGTGCCAGCAGCCCATACAGGGGCGGAGGCAATCAGCCCCAGCATTTT.

This clonotype was observed many times. The rearrangement joins TRBV10-2 to TRBJ1-2; no reliable D call. There are 14 residues in the CDR3. The V end lost 2 bases, the J end lost 5 bases, and 12 bases lay between the germline ends. The germline CDR1 and CDR2 sequences are WSHSY and SAAADI. CDR3 amino acids: CASSEDGYAYGYTF. The CDR3 DNA is TGCGCCAGCAGTGAGGATGGGTACGCGTATGGCTACACCTTC.

This clonotype came up many times. The CDR3 DNA sequence: TGTGCCAGCAGCTTAGATACAGCTAGCGGTACAGAGATCCACGAGCAGTACTTC. Amino acid sequence: CASSLDTASGTEIHEQYF. The J gene is TRBJ2-7, the V gene TRBV11-2; 7 positions match TRBD2. The germline V gene has CDR1 SGHAT and CDR2 FQNNGV. The CDR3 totals 18 residues. Trimming took 0 bases from V and 5 from J; bases not matched to a gene: 16. Full variable domain (remainder filled in from reference TRBV11-2 and TRBJ2-7): EAGVAQSPRYKIIEKRQSVAFWCNPISGHATLYWYQQILGQGPKLLIQFQNNGVVDDSQLPKDRFSAERLKGVDSTLKIQPAKLEDSAVYLCASSLDTASGTEIHEQYFGPGTRLTVT.

This clonotype was seen ten or more times. The CDR3 is CASSLVVVGGANNEQFF. The CDR3, as DNA: TGCGCCAGCAGCTTGGTGGTGGTTGGCGGTGCGAACAATGAGCAGTTCTTC. The chain carries TRBV5-1 and TRBJ2-1; D remains unclear. Trimming stripped 0 bases from V and 5 bases from J, with 18 bases between. This CDR3 comprises 17 residues. In germline, CDR1 is SGHRS, CDR2 YFSETQ.

This clonotype was picked up a small number of times. V and J are TRBV10-2 and TRBJ1-5; D uncertain. Germline V CDR1 and CDR2: WSHSY, SAAADI. CDR3 size: 12 residues. Trimming removed 5 bases at V and 4 bases at J, with 6 bases between. In DNA, the CDR3 is TGCGCCAGCAGTAACTCAAATCAGCCCCAGCATTTT. The encoded protein is CASSNSNQPQHF.

This clonotype was counted ten times or more. J is TRBJ2-1 and V is TRBV10-3, with D possibly TRBD2 on 6 matching bases. Germline loops: CDR1 ENHRY, CDR2 SYGVKD. CDR3 length: 11 amino acids. V dropped 9 bases and J dropped 4 bases, with 7 bases sitting between them. This CDR3 reads CAMRGYNEQFF. The DNA of the CDR3 is TGTGCCATGCGGGGTTACAATGAGCAGTTCTTC.

V usage is TRBV7-2 and J usage is TRBJ1-5; D might be TRBD1 (5 bases). CDR1 SGHTA and CDR2 FQGNSA come from the germline V gene. The CDR3 extends over 16 amino acids. The V end lost 1 base, the J end lost 2 bases, and 12 bases lay between the germline ends. CDR3 sequence (DNA): TGTGCCAGCAGCTTAGTCGTCAGGGAGGGCAATCAGCCCCAGCATTTT. Translation gives CASSLVVREGNQPQHF.

This clonotype was counted a few times. The chain carries TRBV12-3 or TRBV12-4 and TRBJ2-3; 9 nucleotides align to TRBD1. Trimming removed 4 bases from V and 0 bases from J; junction bases left unmatched: 8. The CDR3 has 17 residues. The CDR3 DNA is TGTGCCAGCAGTTCGGACAGGGGTGAGACTAGCACAGATACGCAGTATTTT. Amino acids: CASSSDRGETSTDTQYF.

This clonotype was detected only a few times. The rearrangement links TRBV19 to TRBJ1-1; D uncertain. This CDR3 comprises 18 residues. V lost 6 bases and J 4 bases, leaving 27 bases between the germline ends. The V gene's germline CDR1 is LNHDA and CDR2 SQIVND (reference sequence). In DNA form, the CDR3 reads TGTGCCAGTAGCCCCTGGCAGCTAGGAGGTGATTCGTTCACTGAAGCTTTCTTT. Its translation: CASSPWQLGGDSFTEAFF.

This clonotype occurred a few times. The V gene is TRBV7-6, the J gene TRBJ2-7; no clear D. The CDR3 loop spans 13 amino acids. Germline CDR1 reads SGHVS; CDR2 reads FNYEAQ. Between the trimmed V and J ends, which lost 5 bases and 2 bases, there was a span of 10 bases. CDR3 region: CASSPFVAYEQYF. The CDR3 DNA reads TGTGCCAGCAGCCCCTTTGTGGCCTACGAGCAGTACTTC.

This clonotype was seen ten or more times. DNA of the CDR3: TGCAGTGGATACCGAGAGACCCAGTACTTC. Amino acids: CSGYRETQYF. The rearrangement links TRBV20-1 to TRBJ2-5; D unresolved. The CDR3 spans 10 residues. Germline V gene lookup returns CDR1 DFQATT and CDR2 SNEGSKA (reference sequence). V lost 7 bases, J lost 4 bases, and 7 bases lay in between.

This clonotype was observed a handful of times. The chain is built from TRBV3-1 and TRBJ1-1; 10 nucleotides line up with TRBD1. Germline values: CDR1 LGHDT, CDR2 YNNKEL (reference sequence). V lost 0 bases and J lost 4; bases outside the gene matches: 8. This CDR3 region has 17 residues. This CDR3 reads CASSQDRDRGRSTEAFF. CDR3 in DNA: TGTGCCAGCAGCCAAGACCGGGACAGGGGTAGAAGCACTGAAGCTTTCTTT.

Comment on this clonotype: With a much larger clone just one base away, this may be a read error. This chain links TRBV5-1 with TRBJ2-7; the D call may be TRBD1 or TRBD2 (5 bases each). CDR3 length: 13 amino acids. Germline V gene data show CDR1 as SGHRS and CDR2 as YFSETQ. V was shortened by 6 bases and J by 0 bases, with 10 bases between the two germline ends. The CDR3 DNA is TGCGCCAGCATCGGGACCGCCTCCTACGAGCAGTACTTC. Translating it yields CASIGTASYEQYF.

The chain carries TRBV12-3 or TRBV12-4 and TRBJ1-2; D remains ambiguous. There are 16 residues in the CDR3. V lost 7 bases and J lost 6, with 24 bases in between. In nucleotides, the CDR3 is TGTGCCAGCACCATGCGAGGCCCCGGGTCAACTGATGGCTACACCTTC. This sequence encodes CASTMRGPGSTDGYTF.

This clonotype appeared many times. V and J are TRBV5-1 and TRBJ2-7; 8 bases align to TRBD1. Germline loops: CDR1 SGHRS, CDR2 YFSETQ. V gave up 4 bases and J gave up 2 bases; unmatched junction bases: 8. The CDR3 runs to 15 residues. The CDR3 DNA is TGCGCCAGCAGCAGAGGGCAGGGGGCGACCTACGAGCAGTACTTC. Translated: CASSRGQGATYEQYF.

The V gene is TRBV29-1, the J gene TRBJ1-1; 7 bases are shared with TRBD1. The CDR3 is 16 residues long. With V trimmed by 5 bases and J by 6 bases, 18 bases remained unmatched. Looked up from germline, CDR1 is SQVTM and CDR2 is ANQGSEA. The CDR3 nucleotides are TGCAGCGTTACTGACAGGGACCGGACTTATCGTCCTGAAGCTTTCTTT. It codes for CSVTDRDRTYRPEAFF.

This clonotype showed up many times. CDR3 protein: CASSLGASGGDTQYF. The DNA of the CDR3 is TGCGCCAGCAGCTTGGGCGCTAGCGGGGGTGATACGCAGTATTTT. The V call is TRBV5-1, the J call TRBJ2-3; 10 bases match TRBD2. The ends lost 0 bases at V and 6 bases at J; junction bases unmatched: 4. CDR1 and CDR2 from the germline V gene are SGHRS and YFSETQ. This CDR3 is 15 amino acids long. The variable domain in full, with the rest retrieved from reference TRBV5-1 and TRBJ2-3, is KAGVTQTPRYLIKTRGQQVTLSCSPISGHRSVSWYQQTPGQGLQFLFEYFSETQRNKGNFPGRFSGRQFSNSRSEMNVSTLELGDSALYLCASSLGASGGDTQYFGPGTRLTVL.

The sample holds many counts of this clonotype. The chain couples TRBV4-1 to TRBJ2-2; 11 nucleotides match TRBD2. J gave up 2 bases and V 4 bases, and 6 bases lay outside the gene matches. In germline, CDR1 is MGHRA, CDR2 YSYEKL. This CDR3 is built from 17 residues. CDR3 bases: TGCGCCAGCAGCCTAGGACTAGCGGGCGTCAACACCGGGGAGCTGTTTTTT. Translated: CASSLGLAGVNTGELFF.

The table lists this clonotype with many counts. The J gene is TRBJ1-1, the V gene TRBV5-1; TRBD1 might be the D (5 bases). V lost 0 bases to trimming and J lost 4 bases, with 13 bases between them. CDR3 length: 15 amino acids. CDR1 is SGHRS and CDR2 is YFSETQ in the germline V gene. The CDR3 DNA is TGCGCCAGCAGCTTGGCCTCTTCCGGGGGCACTGAAGCTTTCTTT. Its translation: CASSLASSGGTEAFF.

This clonotype showed up many times. This chain uses TRBV12-3 or TRBV12-4 with TRBJ1-4, with D hard to call. V lost 5 bases and J lost 0, with 10 bases in between. The CDR3 length is 15 residues. The CDR3 sequence is CASSTQVATNEKLFF. In DNA, the CDR3 is TGTGCCAGCAGTACCCAGGTTGCAACTAATGAAAAACTGTTTTTT.